This T cell receptor (beta chain) was sequenced in a study of T cell repertoires in cytomegalovirus infection (dated by TCRdb to the late 2010s). General notes on the study: The peptide stimulations were aimed at well-studied HLA-B-restricted epitopes as well as recently identified HLA-C-restricted CMV epitopes, whose presentation resists viral immunomodulation. Donor HLA type was relevant to the analysis, because carriage of CMV infection together with the matching HLA type was indicated by public TCR beta signatures.

Reads for this sample came from an Illumina HiSeq 1500. TCRdb reworked the public reads: Q25 trimming with fastp, MiXCR clone assembly, productive beta chains retained. A single entry per CDR3 protein holds the most common genes and DNA from its merged rows. Here the sample has roughly 730,000 distinct CDR3 sequences; about 33% occur a single time. The top ten constitute over 15% of the sample. On this clonotype itself: There is no known antigen for this receptor. Base-call qualities are not available, and no considerably larger clone is one nucleotide away.

The CDR1 and CDR2 encoded by the germline V gene are MNHNS and SASEGT. The CDR3 numbers 13 residues from cysteine through phenylalanine. Just CDR3 DNA is preserved here, 39 bases in frame from base 1. The paper's findings and limits, for the study overall: In the ex vivo response, HLA-C-restricted CMV-specific TCR beta clonotypes were dominant, and in two of eight donors the single most frequent clonotype came from this HLA-C-restricted group. In both this cohort and an independent cohort of 350 or so donors, the cumulative frequency of public TCR beta family members distinguished carriers of CMV infection plus the relevant HLA type.

The sample's treatment or condition label, decoded: in vitro stimulation with specific CMV peptide epitopes to enrich CMV-specific T cells. The chain uses TRBV6-1 and TRBJ2-6, with an unclear D gene assignment. This clonotype was sampled from a human donor in good health (CMV status not recorded). Some clones in this sample may be carry-over from other donors' samples. The sequences come from cultured PBMCs, collected from culture after CMV antigen stimulation. This receptor carries the CDR3 CGLSRSGANVLTF. The nucleotides read TGTGGGCTGAGCCGCTCTGGGGCCAACGTCCTGACTTTC.